A selection of T cell receptor beta chains follows, all from one sample in a study of cytomegalovirus exposure and HLA in healthy donors. Generated by immunoSEQ multiplex PCR, the TCRdb table keeps only in-frame clones and is missing some. The sample carries around 110,000 clones, 75% recorded once. The specimen was PBMCs. The receptors come from a woman under 30 in good health and CMV-seronegative. CDR3s include the opening cysteine and the closing phenylalanine or tryptophan. The D gene is left open where the match is weak. Where a row states a size, it is once, few, many or the class of an expanded clone; other rows omit it.

d_call j_call v_call clone_size cdr3_nt cdr3_aa
- TRBJ2-5 TRBV29-1 - TGCAGCGCGAACGAGGGACAAGAGACCCAGTACTTC CSANEGQETQYF
- TRBJ2-1 TRBV6-1 few TGTGCCAGCAGTGAAGCGATTGAGGTTGATCCTGAGCAGTTCTTC CASSEAIEVDPEQFF
- TRBJ1-1 TRBV19 - TGTGCCAGTAGTCCAGAGAACACTGAAGCTTTCTTT CASSPENTEAFF
- TRBJ1-1 TRBV5-4 medium-sized TGTGCCAGCAGCTTGGACGGGACTAACACTGAAGCTTTCTTT CASSLDGTNTEAFF
- TRBJ2-2 TRBV30 - TGTGCCTGGAGTGTACAATGGACCGGGGAGCTGTTTTTT CAWSVQWTGELFF
- TRBJ2-7 TRBV2 - TGTGCCAGCAGTGAAACTAGCAGCATCGAGCAGTACTTC CASSETSSIEQYF
- TRBJ1-5 TRBV6-1 - TGTGCCAGCAGTGAAGGGTCGGGGGGCTATCAGCCCCAGCATTTT CASSEGSGGYQPQHF
- TRBJ1-5 TRBV18 few TGTGCCAGCTCACATAGCAGGGATCAGCCCCAGCATTTT CASSHSRDQPQHF
- TRBJ1-1 TRBV10-3 - TGTGCCATCAGCCTCCGACCCGGCCCTGGGAGCACTGAAGCTTTCTTT CAISLRPGPGSTEAFF
- TRBJ1-5 TRBV6-1 few TGTGCCAGCAGAGATTTACAGGGCGGGAATCAGCCCCAGCATTTT CASRDLQGGNQPQHF
TRBD1 TRBJ1-4 TRBV2 - TGTGCCAGCAGTGATTTGGAAGGGACAGGGAATGAAAAACTGTTTTTT CASSDLEGTGNEKLFF
TRBD1 TRBJ2-1 TRBV6-4 - TGTGCCAGCAGCGAGGGACAGGGGAGATACAATGAGCAGTTCTTC CASSEGQGRYNEQFF
TRBD1 TRBJ2-2 TRBV6-4 few TGTGCCAGCAGTGACCGGACAGGGGGTTTACCCCTAACCGGGGAGCTGTTTTTT CASSDRTGGLPLTGELFF
TRBD1 TRBJ1-5 TRBV7-2 - TGTGCCAGCAGGAAACAGACAGGGGGGAATCAGCCCCAGCATTTT CASRKQTGGNQPQHF
- TRBJ1-4 TRBV2 few TGTGCCAGCTCTTACCGCACAGGGAATGAAAAACTGTTTTTT CASSYRTGNEKLFF
- TRBJ2-7 TRBV28 - TGTGCCCACACCCCAACCTTGAGAGGGCAGTACTTC CAHTPTLRGQYF
- TRBJ1-2 TRBV15 few TGTGCCACCAGCGACGAAAAGGGGCGGGGATCCTATGGCTACACCTTC CATSDEKGRGSYGYTF
- TRBJ1-1 TRBV5-4 - TGTGCCAGCAGCTCCGGGAGACCTGAAGCTTTCTTT CASSSGRPEAFF
- TRBJ2-7 TRBV27 - TGTGCCAGCAGGGCCCCTTCACCGCGAGACAGGATTCCCTACGAGCAGTACTTC CASRAPSPRDRIPYEQYF
- TRBJ1-2 TRBV2 - TGTGCCAGCAGCTACAGGGTTCCCTATGGCTACACCTTC CASSYRVPYGYTF
- TRBJ2-1 TRBV5-8 - TGTGCCAGCAGCTTGGCATTTAGTTTAGATGAGCAGTTCTTC CASSLAFSLDEQFF
- TRBJ2-7 TRBV10-3 - TGTGCCATCAGTGTGGAGGCACGATACGAGCAGTACTTC CAISVEARYEQYF
TRBD1 TRBJ2-2 TRBV6-5 - TGTGCCAGCAGCCCTGACAGGGTTCCCAGGGGGGAGCTGTTTTTT CASSPDRVPRGELFF
TRBD1 TRBJ1-5 TRBV11-2 - TGTGCCAGCAGCTTAGGGGACAGAAATCAGCCCCAGCATTTT CASSLGDRNQPQHF
TRBD1 TRBJ1-1 TRBV28 - TGTGCCAGCAGTCTTGGGACAGGGGTCTTGAACACTGAAGCTTTCTTT CASSLGTGVLNTEAFF
- TRBJ2-3 TRBV19 - TGTGCCAGTAGACAGGTATCAAGCACAGATACGCAGTATTTT CASRQVSSTDTQYF
- TRBJ1-4 TRBV10-3 - TGTGCCATCAGTGAGTCGGCAGGGGAGGGGGAAAAACTGTTTTTT CAISESAGEGEKLFF
- TRBJ2-7 TRBV7-3 - TGTGCCAGCAGCTGGCACGGAGGCTACGAGCAGTACTTC CASSWHGGYEQYF
- TRBJ1-6 TRBV11-2 - TGTGCCAGCAGCCGAATTTTACTTGATTCACCCCTCCACTTT CASSRILLDSPLHF
- TRBJ1-1 TRBV5-6 few TGTGCCAGCAGCCGAAACAGGGTTACCACTGAAGCTTTCTTT CASSRNRVTTEAFF
TRBD1 TRBJ1-1 TRBV5-1 - TGCGCCAGCAGCGTGGCAGGGGGTGGGAAGGGCACTGAAGCTTTCTTT CASSVAGGGKGTEAFF
TRBD1 TRBJ2-7 TRBV5-6 - TGTGCCAGCAGCTTGGGACAGGGTATCTACGAGCAGTACTTC CASSLGQGIYEQYF
TRBD1 TRBJ1-1 TRBV27 - TGTGCCAGCAGTTTAAGGACAGGGGCATATGGGACTGAAGCTTTCTTT CASSLRTGAYGTEAFF
TRBD1 TRBJ2-7 TRBV29-1 few TGCAGCGCGACAGGGCCCTACGAGCAGTACTTC CSATGPYEQYF
- TRBJ1-1 TRBV27 few TGTGCCAGCATCCGCGCGGGGGGTTTTTGGAACACTGAAGCTTTCTTT CASIRAGGFWNTEAFF